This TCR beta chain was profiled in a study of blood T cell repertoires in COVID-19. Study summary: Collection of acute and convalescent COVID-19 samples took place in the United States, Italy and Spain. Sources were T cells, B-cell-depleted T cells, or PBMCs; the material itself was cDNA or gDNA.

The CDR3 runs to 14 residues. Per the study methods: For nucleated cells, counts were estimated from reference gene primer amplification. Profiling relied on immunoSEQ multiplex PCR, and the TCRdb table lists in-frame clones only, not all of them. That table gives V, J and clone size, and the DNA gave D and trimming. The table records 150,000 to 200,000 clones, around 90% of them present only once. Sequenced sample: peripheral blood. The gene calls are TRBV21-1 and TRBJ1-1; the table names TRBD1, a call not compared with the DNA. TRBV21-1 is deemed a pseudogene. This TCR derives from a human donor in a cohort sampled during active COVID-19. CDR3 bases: TGTGCCAGCAGCAAACGGGACAGGTGCCCTGAAGCTTTCTTT. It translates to CASSKRDRCPEAFF.